The clone carrying this TCR beta chain came up once. Random hexamers were used to reverse transcribe the RNA input (roughly 0.5 to 1 ug). TCRdb re-called the immunoSEQ multiplex PCR reads with MiXCR, one entry per CDR3 protein. The repertoire holds about 110,000 distinct CDR3 sequences, with approximately 93% as singletons. The authors sequenced TCR beta from blood CD8+ and CD4+ T cells. TEMRA cells were FACS-enriched and CD8+ and CD4+ T cells negatively isolated. The record originates from a study of CD8 T cells in Susac syndrome. About the study: Patients with Susac syndrome were therapy-naive, taking corticosteroids, with some also receiving intravenous immunoglobulin, or taking intravenous immunoglobulin alone at the time their blood was drawn.

Germline V gene sequence: CDR1 MGHDK, CDR2 SYGVNS. V was clipped by 6 bases and J by 0 bases; unmatched bases: 3. The CDR3 is made up of 14 amino acids. This rearrangement joins TRBV25-1 to TRBJ2-3, with 7 bases aligning to TRBD1. Sequenced material: CD8+ T cells from PBMCs. The TCR was taken from a human donor with Susac syndrome. CDR3 protein: CASSGQASTDTQYF. The DNA for the CDR3 is TGTGCCAGCAGCGGACAGGCCAGCACAGATACGCAGTATTTT. Full variable domain (outside the CDR3, taken from reference TRBV25-1 and TRBJ2-3): EADIYQTPRYLVIGTGKKITLECSQTMGHDKMYWYQQDPGMELHLIHYSYGVNSTEKGDLSSESTVSRIRTEHFPLTLESARPSHTSQYLCASSGQASTDTQYFGPGTRLTVL.